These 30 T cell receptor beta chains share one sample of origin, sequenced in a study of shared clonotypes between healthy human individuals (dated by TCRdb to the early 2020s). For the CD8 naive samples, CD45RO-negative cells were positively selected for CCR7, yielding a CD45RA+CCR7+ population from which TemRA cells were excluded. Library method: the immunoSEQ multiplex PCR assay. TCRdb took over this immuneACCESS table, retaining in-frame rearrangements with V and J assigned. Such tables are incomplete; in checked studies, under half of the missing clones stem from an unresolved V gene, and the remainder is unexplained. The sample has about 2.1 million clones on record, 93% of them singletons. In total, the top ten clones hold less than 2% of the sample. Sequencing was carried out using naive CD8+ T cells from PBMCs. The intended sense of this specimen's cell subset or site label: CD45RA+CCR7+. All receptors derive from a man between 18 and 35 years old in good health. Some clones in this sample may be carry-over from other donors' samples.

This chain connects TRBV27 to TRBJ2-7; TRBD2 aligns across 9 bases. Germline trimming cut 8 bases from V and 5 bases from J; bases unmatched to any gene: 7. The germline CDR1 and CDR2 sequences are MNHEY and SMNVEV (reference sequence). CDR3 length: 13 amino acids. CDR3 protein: CASRLAVLNEQYF. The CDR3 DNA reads TGTGCCAGCCGACTAGCGGTCCTGAACGAGCAGTACTTC.

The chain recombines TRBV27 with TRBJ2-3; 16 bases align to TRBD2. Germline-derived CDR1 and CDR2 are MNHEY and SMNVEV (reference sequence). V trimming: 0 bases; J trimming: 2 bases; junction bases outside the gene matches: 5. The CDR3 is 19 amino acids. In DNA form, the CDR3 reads TGTGCCAGCAGTTTATCGCCGGGACTAGCGGGAGGGTACACAGATACGCAGTATTTT. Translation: CASSLSPGLAGGYTDTQYF.

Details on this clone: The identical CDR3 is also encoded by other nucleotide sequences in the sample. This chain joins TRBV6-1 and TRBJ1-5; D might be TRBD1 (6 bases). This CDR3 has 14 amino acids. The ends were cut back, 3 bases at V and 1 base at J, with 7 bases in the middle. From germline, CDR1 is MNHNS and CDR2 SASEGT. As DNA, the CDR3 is TGTGCCAGCAGTGACAGGGGAAGCAATCAGCCCCAGCATTTT. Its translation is CASSDRGSNQPQHF.

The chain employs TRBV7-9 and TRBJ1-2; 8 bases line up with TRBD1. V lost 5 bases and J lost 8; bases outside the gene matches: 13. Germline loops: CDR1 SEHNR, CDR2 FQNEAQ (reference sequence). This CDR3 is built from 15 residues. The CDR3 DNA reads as TGTGCCAGCAGCCTCGCCGGGCAGGGGGCGCCGGGCTACACCTTC. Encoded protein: CASSLAGQGAPGYTF.

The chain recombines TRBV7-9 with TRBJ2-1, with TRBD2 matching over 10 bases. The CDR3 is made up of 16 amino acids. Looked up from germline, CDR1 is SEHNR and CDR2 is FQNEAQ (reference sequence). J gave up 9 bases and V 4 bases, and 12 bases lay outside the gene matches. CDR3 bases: TGTGCCAGCAGCTCCGGACTAGCGGCACTTAGGGGTGAGCAGTTCTTC. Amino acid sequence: CASSSGLAALRGEQFF. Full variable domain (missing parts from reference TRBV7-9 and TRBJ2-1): DTGVSQNPRHKITKRGQNVTFRCDPISEHNRLYWYRQTLGQGPEFLTYFQNEAQLEKSRLLSDRFSAERPKGSFSTLEIQRTEQGDSAMYLCASSSGLAALRGEQFFGPGTRLTVL.

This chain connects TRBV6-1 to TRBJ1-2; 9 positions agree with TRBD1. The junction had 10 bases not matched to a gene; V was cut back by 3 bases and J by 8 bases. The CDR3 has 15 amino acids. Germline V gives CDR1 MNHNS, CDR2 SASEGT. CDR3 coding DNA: TGTGCCAGCAGTGAGAGGGAACAGGGGGCTCGCGGCTACACCTTC. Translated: CASSEREQGARGYTF.

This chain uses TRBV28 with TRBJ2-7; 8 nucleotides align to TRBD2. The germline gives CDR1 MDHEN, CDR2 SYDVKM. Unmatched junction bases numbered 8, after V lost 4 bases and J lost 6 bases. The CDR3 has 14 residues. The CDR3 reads CASSWGREVPEQYF. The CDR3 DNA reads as TGTGCCAGCAGTTGGGGGCGGGAGGTCCCCGAGCAGTACTTC.

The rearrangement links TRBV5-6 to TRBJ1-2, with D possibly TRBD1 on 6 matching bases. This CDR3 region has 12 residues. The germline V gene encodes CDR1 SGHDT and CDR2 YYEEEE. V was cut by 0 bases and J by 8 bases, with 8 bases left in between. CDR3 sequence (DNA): TGTGCCAGCAGCTTGGGAGGGGGAGGCTACACCTTC. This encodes CASSLGGGGYTF.

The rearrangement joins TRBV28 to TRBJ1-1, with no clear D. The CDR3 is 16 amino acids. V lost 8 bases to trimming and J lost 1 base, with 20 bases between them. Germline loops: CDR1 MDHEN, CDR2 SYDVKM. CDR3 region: CASLPRRWQSNTEAFF. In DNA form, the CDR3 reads TGTGCCAGCCTACCCCGGCGATGGCAGTCGAACACTGAAGCTTTCTTT.

CDR3 amino acids: CASSLGLAGATSRNEQFF. The DNA of the CDR3 is TGTGCCAGCAGCTTAGGGCTAGCGGGAGCCACCAGTCGAAATGAGCAGTTCTTC. This chain connects TRBV7-2 to TRBJ2-1; TRBD2 aligns across 10 bases. Trimming at V came to 1 base and at J to 7 bases, leaving 13 bases not matched to a gene. CDR1 SGHTA and CDR2 FQGNSA come from the germline V gene. The CDR3 covers 18 residues.

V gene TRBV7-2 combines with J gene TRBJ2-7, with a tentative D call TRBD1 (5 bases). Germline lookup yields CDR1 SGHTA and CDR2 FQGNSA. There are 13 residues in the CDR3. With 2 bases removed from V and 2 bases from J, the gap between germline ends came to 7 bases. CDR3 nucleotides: TGTGCCAGCAGCTTACGGACAACCTACGAGCAGTACTTC. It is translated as CASSLRTTYEQYF.

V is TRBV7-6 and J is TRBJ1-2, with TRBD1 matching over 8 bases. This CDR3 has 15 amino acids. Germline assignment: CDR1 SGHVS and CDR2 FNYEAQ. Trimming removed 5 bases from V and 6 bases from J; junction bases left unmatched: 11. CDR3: CASSLGTGGVDGYTF. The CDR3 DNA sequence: TGTGCCAGCAGCCTAGGGACAGGTGGGGTCGATGGCTACACCTTC.

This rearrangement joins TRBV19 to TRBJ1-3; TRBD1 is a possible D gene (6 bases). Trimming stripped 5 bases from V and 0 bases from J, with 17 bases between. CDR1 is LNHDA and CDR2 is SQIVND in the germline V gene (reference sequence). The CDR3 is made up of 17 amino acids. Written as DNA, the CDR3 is TGTGCCAGTAGTGCGCTTCCGACAGGTATCTCTGGAAACACCATATATTTT. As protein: CASSALPTGISGNTIYF.

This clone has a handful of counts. The CDR3 DNA is TGTGCCAGTAGTATAGATCACTCTCCCTATGGCTACACCTTC. Its protein product is CASSIDHSPYGYTF. The chain joins TRBV19 to TRBJ1-2; D unresolved. The CDR3 has 14 amino acids. The V gene's germline CDR1 is LNHDA and CDR2 SQIVND (reference sequence). Trimming shortened V by 0 bases and J by 4 bases, and 9 bases separated the two germline ends.

Here the CDR3 reads CASSWTENNEQFF. The CDR3 coding sequence is TGTGCCAGCAGTTGGACAGAAAACAATGAGCAGTTCTTC. J is TRBJ2-1 and V is TRBV27, with a tentative D call TRBD1 (6 bases). The CDR3 runs to 13 residues. Germline V CDR1 and CDR2: MNHEY, SMNVEV (reference sequence). Trimming took 4 bases from V and 5 from J, leaving 9 bases between them.

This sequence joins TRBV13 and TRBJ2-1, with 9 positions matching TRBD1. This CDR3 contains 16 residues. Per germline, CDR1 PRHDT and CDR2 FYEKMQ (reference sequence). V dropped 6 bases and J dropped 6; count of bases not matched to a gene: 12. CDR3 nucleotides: TGTGCCAGCAGAACCGGCCCCGGGACAGGGAGCAATGAGCAGTTCTTC. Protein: CASRTGPGTGSNEQFF.

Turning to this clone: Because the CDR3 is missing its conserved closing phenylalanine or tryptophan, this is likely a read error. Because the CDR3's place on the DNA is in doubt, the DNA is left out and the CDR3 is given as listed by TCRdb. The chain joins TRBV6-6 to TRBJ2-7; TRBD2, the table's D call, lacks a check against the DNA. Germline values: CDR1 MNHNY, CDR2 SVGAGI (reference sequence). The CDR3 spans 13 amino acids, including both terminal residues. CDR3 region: CASSYSGAGGPVA.

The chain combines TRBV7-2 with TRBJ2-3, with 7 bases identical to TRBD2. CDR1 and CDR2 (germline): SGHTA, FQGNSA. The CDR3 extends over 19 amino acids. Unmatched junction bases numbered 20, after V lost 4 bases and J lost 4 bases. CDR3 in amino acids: CASSSTHSGRRGRADTQYF. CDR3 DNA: TGTGCCAGCAGCTCAACTCATTCTGGACGCCGGGGGAGGGCAGATACGCAGTATTTT.

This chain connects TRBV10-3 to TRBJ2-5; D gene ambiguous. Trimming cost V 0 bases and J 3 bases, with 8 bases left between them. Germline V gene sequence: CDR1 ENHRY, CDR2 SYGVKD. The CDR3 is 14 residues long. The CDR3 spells CAISESGSKETQYF. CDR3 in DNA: TGTGCCATCAGTGAGTCGGGATCTAAAGAGACCCAGTACTTC.

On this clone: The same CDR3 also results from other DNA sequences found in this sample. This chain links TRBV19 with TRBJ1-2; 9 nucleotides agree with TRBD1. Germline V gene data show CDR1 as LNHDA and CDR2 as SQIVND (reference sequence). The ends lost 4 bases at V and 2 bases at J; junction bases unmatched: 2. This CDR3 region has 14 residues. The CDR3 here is CASSTQGANYGYTF. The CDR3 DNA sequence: TGTGCCAGTAGTACACAGGGGGCGAACTATGGCTACACCTTC.

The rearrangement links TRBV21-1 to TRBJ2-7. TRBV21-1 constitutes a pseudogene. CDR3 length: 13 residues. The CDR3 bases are TGTGCCAGCAGCAAAGCGGAATCACCCGAGCAGTACTTC. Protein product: CASSKAESPEQYF.

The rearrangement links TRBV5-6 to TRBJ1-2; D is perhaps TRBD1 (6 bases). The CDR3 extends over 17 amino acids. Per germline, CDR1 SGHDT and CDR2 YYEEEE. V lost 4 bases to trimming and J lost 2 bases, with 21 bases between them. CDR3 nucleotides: TGTGCCAGCAGCCCAACAGGGTACTCGGACGGAAACTATGGCTACACCTTC. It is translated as CASSPTGYSDGNYGYTF. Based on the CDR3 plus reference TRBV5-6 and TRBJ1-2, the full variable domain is DAGVTQSPTHLIKTRGQQVTLRCSPKSGHDTVSWYQQALGQGPQFIFQYYEEEERQRGNFPDRFSGHQFPNYSSELNVNALLLGDSALYLCASSPTGYSDGNYGYTFGSGTRLTVV.

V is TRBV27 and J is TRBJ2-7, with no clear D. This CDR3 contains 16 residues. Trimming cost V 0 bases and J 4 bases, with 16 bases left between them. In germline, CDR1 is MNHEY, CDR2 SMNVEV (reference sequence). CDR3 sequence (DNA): TGTGCCAGCAGTTTATCGAATGGCGCCATTTGGTACGAGCAGTACTTC. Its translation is CASSLSNGAIWYEQYF.

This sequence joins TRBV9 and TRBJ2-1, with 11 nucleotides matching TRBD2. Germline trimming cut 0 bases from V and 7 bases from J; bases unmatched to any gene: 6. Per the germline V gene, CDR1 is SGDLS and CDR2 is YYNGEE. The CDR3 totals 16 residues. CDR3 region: CASSVEGLAVSNEQFF. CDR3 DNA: TGTGCCAGCAGCGTAGAGGGACTAGCGGTATCAAATGAGCAGTTCTTC.

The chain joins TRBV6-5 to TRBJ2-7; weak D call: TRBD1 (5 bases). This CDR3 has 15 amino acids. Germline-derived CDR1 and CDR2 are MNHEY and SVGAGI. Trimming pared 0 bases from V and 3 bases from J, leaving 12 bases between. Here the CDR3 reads CASSYSGDSYYEQYF. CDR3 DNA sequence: TGTGCCAGCAGTTACTCCGGTGACAGCTACTACGAGCAGTACTTC.

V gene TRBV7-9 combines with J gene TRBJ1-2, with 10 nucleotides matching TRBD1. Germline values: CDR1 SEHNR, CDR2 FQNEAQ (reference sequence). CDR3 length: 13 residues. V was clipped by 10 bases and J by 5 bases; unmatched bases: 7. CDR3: CANGQGEGYGYTF. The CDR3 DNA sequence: TGTGCCAATGGACAGGGGGAGGGATATGGCTACACCTTC.

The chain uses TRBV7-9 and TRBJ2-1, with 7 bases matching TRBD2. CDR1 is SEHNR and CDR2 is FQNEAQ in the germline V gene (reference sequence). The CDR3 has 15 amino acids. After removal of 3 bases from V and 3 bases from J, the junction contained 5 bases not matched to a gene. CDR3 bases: TGTGCCAGCAGCTTGGGGGACTACAACTACAATGAGCAGTTCTTC. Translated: CASSLGDYNYNEQFF.

This CDR3 reads CASSFKNTEAFF. CDR3 DNA sequence: TGTGCCAGCAGTTTCAAAAACACTGAAGCTTTCTTT. The chain employs TRBV28 and TRBJ1-1; D not resolved. Looked up from germline, CDR1 is MDHEN and CDR2 is SYDVKM. The CDR3 has 12 residues. V was pared by 3 bases and J by 2 bases, with 4 bases between.

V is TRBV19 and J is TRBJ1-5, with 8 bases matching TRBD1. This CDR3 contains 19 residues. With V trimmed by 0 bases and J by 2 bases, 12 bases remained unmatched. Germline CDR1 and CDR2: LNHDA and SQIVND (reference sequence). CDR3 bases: TGTGCCAGTAGTATAGATGCCGGGACAGGCGGGGTCGGCAATCAGCCCCAGCATTTT. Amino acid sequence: CASSIDAGTGGVGNQPQHF.

CDR3 amino acids: CASSYGFAGGNTGELFF. The CDR3 nucleotides read TGTGCCAGCAGCTACGGCTTCGCGGGGGGAAACACCGGGGAGCTGTTTTTT. The chain couples TRBV7-6 to TRBJ2-2; the match to TRBD2 covers 8 bases. J was trimmed by 2 bases and V by 4 bases; bases with no gene match: 9. The CDR3 has 17 residues. Germline V lookup: CDR1 SGHVS, CDR2 FNYEAQ.